The T cell receptor beta chain described here comes from a study of CD8+ T cells in alopecia areata (dated 2018 in TCRdb). In the study overall: The study used high-throughput TCRbeta sequencing to examine T cell clonal expansion in alopecia areata, in both the C3H/HeJ mouse model and human patients. TCRbeta CDR3 regions were amplified by immunoSEQ multiplex PCR using 35 Vbeta forward and 13 Jbeta reverse primers. Scalp clonality was compared across normal scalp (n=4), patchy alopecia areata scalp (n=8), and alopecia totalis/universalis scalp (n=8). On the human side, TCRbeta sequencing was run on scalp tissue and on sorted CD4+ and CD8+ peripheral blood T cells from healthy controls and from alopecia areata patients with either patchy or totalis/universalis disease. RNA was extracted with the PAXgene miRNA kit for fixed scalp, the miRNeasy kit for PBMCs, and the RNeasy kit for mouse skin.

The CDR3 measures 12 amino acids from cysteine to phenylalanine. CDR3 DNA only is kept here, 36 bases in frame from base 1. CDR1 and CDR2, per the germline V gene, are WSHSY and SAAADI. The trim is 2 bases for V and 6 bases for J, with a gap of 7 bases between the germline ends. Of note for this clone: Its antigen is still unknown. No much larger clone exists at a distance of one base, and base qualities are not known.

General findings and caveats noted by the study authors: Lesional scalp, especially in alopecia totalis/universalis, showed higher clonality and more expanded CD8+ clones than normal scalp, suggesting antigenic drive. TCR sequences shared between patients were less clear than in mice, possibly partly because of HLA diversity in the patient population. Scalp TCR repertoire analysis is complicated because resident alphabeta T cells in normal human skin are also sequenced, whereas mouse skin is dominated by gammadelta T cells.

Preparation of the library involved the immunoSEQ multiplex PCR assay. RNA was extracted from all samples and reverse transcribed into cDNA as template for TCR sequencing. First-strand cDNA was synthesized using SuperScript III with a 2:1 mix of oligo-dT and random hexamers. A synthetic immune receptor repertoire was used to measure amplification bias, and any remaining bias was corrected computationally. The source study handled its data this way. Raw reads were preprocessed for error removal, and CDR3 was defined according to IMGT conventions as running from the conserved cysteine to phenylalanine. Clonality was calculated as 1 minus Shannon entropy normalized by log2 of the number of productive unique TCRs. CD4 or CD8 identity of scalp clones was inferred by cross-referencing scalp TCRbeta sequences with sorted blood CD4 and CD8 repertoires. TCRdb mirrors the immuneACCESS table, restricted to in-frame sequences. Some clones are absent from its copies; in checked studies, under half trace to an unresolved V gene, and the reason for the others is unknown. The V and J calls and clone size are taken from that table; D and trimming were inferred from the DNA. In all, the sample holds about 20,000 clones, and roughly 60% of those were seen once. Less than 5.5% of the sample belongs to the ten largest clones.

In 4 or 5 patients from the biomarker study, an additional sort separated CD25+CD127- cells out of the CD4+ cells. Lesional scalp punch biopsies and peripheral blood were obtained from alopecia areata patients. PBMCs were separated by density centrifugation and stained for CD3, CD4 and CD8, after which CD4+ and CD8+ T cells were sorted on a FACSAria. Untreated alopecia areata patients were recruited as part of a multicenter biomarker study. The rearrangement joined TRBV10-2 to TRBJ1-1; matching of 5 bases hints at TRBD1 as the D gene. The origin of this receptor is a human donor with alopecia areata. Sequenced: CD4+ Tregs sorted from blood. The nucleotides read TGCGCCAGCAGTGAGGCGGGGGCTGAAGCTTTCTTT. It codes for CASSEAGAEAFF.